This T cell receptor (beta chain) was profiled in a study of cytomegalovirus exposure and HLA in healthy donors (dated by TCRdb to the late 2010s). For context, the study as a whole: In an earlier analysis of around 540 of the donors, around 290 Gb of sequence data and some 120 million unique TCR beta sequences from roughly 180 million T cells were reported. All discovery cohort repertoires had been generated using a single sequencing platform. Donor age, sex, ethnicity and CMV serostatus were collected together with the repertoire data. In an earlier analysis of roughly 580 of the donors, high-throughput TCR beta sequencing was used to judge whether each TCR beta V gene segment behaved as functional or pseudogenic. The study profiled the T cell repertoires of about 720 subjects by immunosequencing and related them to cytomegalovirus serostatus. Class I and class II HLA loci were covered by the typing at four-digit resolution. High-throughput TCR immunosequencing, statistical association of individual TCRs with disease status, and machine learning were combined to predict cytomegalovirus infection status. Among over 350 genotyped donors of the cohort, an average of roughly 240,000 unique TCR beta nucleotide sequences were sequenced per donor, roughly 20% of them non-productive. Along with the approximately 700-subject first cohort, a separate validation cohort of around 110 different subjects was used. Of the roughly 400 genotyped donors, approximately 80% were placed in the genetic ancestry cluster associated with self-reported Caucasian donors. About 280 gigabases of sequencing data and 91 million or so unique TCR sequences made up an early release that covered several hundred HLA-typed donors. Because of strong linkage in the cohort, five DR-DQ haplotypes were treated as single units for association and clustering. A later analysis re-examined previously published TCR beta repertoires from 500 to 700 donors and added high-resolution HLA genotyping to investigate patterns of TCR occurrence. The study was designed to test whether signatures of past pathogen exposure could be identified by cataloging public T cell receptors. A later genetic analysis took genome-wide SNP genotypes for about 65% of the 666 donors and used that subset as a discovery cohort. Rather than drawing on any new phenotypic data, the later analysis identified candidate immune exposures from TCR beta sequences and the way those sequences occurred across donors. Typing coverage varied by locus: about 620-630 donors for A, B, C, DRB1 and DQB1; some 520 for DQA1; 606 for DPA1; roughly 470 for DPB1. Points the paper makes about the study in general: A few of the identified cytomegalovirus-associated TCR beta chains were confirmed in vitro to be specific for cytomegalovirus antigens. The 87-base-pair reads could not distinguish some IMGT-functional V segments, including TRBV6-2 and TRBV6-3, so those segments were excluded. A further reported finding was that TCR beta sequences accurately predicted the HLA-A and HLA-B alleles for most subjects in the first cohort. A later analysis found that most CMV-associated TCR beta chains appeared HLA-restricted, with HLA associations seemingly driven largely by CMV exposure. A total of roughly 160 TCR beta chains were listed by the study as associated with cytomegalovirus. According to a later genetic analysis, donors in an Asian-associated ancestry cluster had fewer N-insertions in productive TCRs than the approximately 670-donor mean. Because counts were too low, roughly 18 rarely observed V segments, including chromosome 9 orphons, were left out of the earlier analysis of 587 of the donors. In a later genetic analysis, a missense DCLRE1C variant was associated with V-gene and J-gene trimming of TCR beta chains, and the association was replicated in an independent cohort. This cohort had only TCR beta chains sequenced, and the lack of alpha or paired-chain data limited which features could be detected. Across donors, most TCR sequences were observed very rarely, whereas some public TCRs were present in many individuals. In a later analysis, TCR association rates were found to vary across HLA loci, with the most associated TCRs seen for DRB1 alleles and the fewest for HLA-C alleles. Compared with equally common non-associated chains, HLA-associated TCR beta chains in a later analysis were more clonally expanded and had lower generation probabilities. A later analysis reported that several top co-occurrence clusters appeared linked to parvovirus B19, influenza, CMV and Epstein-Barr virus. Specific HLA alleles were associated with 15,000 to 20,000 TCR beta sequences at a false discovery rate of 0.05 in a later analysis. A cluster of highly shared sequence variants was judged likely to represent a technical artifact of the sequencing pipeline. Cytomegalovirus status was reported to be diagnosed by the classifier with high specificity and sensitivity in both the original and validation cohorts. Broadly in line with IMGT annotations, most TCR beta V segments showed up in productive rearrangements about 87% or about 30% of the time in an earlier analysis of around 550 of the donors. CMV serostatus was the only immune exposure information available for the cohort. Linkage disequilibrium might explain the correlated functional status among segregating V segments, but an unknown experimental factor could not be excluded. Because some donors lacked HLA typing at each locus, the association tests relied only on the typed subset. Assigning TCR associations to individual alleles was difficult when HLA alleles, especially DR and DQ, strongly co-occurred. Sequencing depth was assumed to be roughly uniform across donors in the presence/absence analyses, though that assumption may not hold. The authors suggested that the approach could potentially be extended to other disease states and immunological phenotypes.

A note on this clone: The target of this receptor is not known. Base qualities were left out, and no much larger clone turns up one base away.

The cohort was made up of 666 healthy bone marrow donors. At the time of sampling, every cohort member was nominally healthy, though immune exposures that went unrecorded were likely present. The donor tested CMV seropositive, placing the donor among the roughly 300 seropositive members of the cohort. Each donor provided a peripheral blood sample, and peripheral blood mononuclear cells were used for TCR beta sequencing. Genomic DNA extraction from the blood cell samples was performed with the Qiagen DNeasy Blood Extraction Kit. The receptor library was made with the immunoSEQ multiplex PCR assay. The multiplex PCR relied on a mix of 60 forward primers for TCR Vbeta segments and 13 reverse primers for TCR Jbeta segments. The CDR3 region of rearranged TCR beta genes was amplified from genomic DNA with a multiplex PCR assay. The amplified TCR beta libraries were sequenced on the Illumina HiSeq System as 87-base-pair reads. Per the source publication's procedure: Across the 600 to 700 repertoires, a later analysis counted some 81 million unique TCR beta chains, 9 million to 14 million of which were shared by at least two donors. Raw reads were error-corrected and collapsed into unique sequences with a nearest-neighbor algorithm that merged closely related sequences to remove PCR and sequencing errors. Alignment of CDR3 sequences to IMGT reference sequences was used to assign V, D and J gene segments. For a sequence to be retained, at least a six-nucleotide match to both a V gene segment and a J gene segment was required. Rearrangements were called productive when the CDR3 lacked stop codons and stayed in frame with V and J; all others were non-productive. CDR3 was defined by IMGT convention, running from the second conserved V-encoded cysteine to the conserved J-encoded phenylalanine. The earlier analysis of 500 to 750 of the donors excluded any sequence lacking an unambiguous match to a single V gene segment. In an earlier analysis of around 590 of the donors, a V segment was called functional when productive rearrangements were above 56.7%, and segregating when the standard deviation between donors exceeded 5%. A statistical classification framework was built for diagnosing cytomegalovirus status from the catalog of TCR beta chain sequences. In a later analysis, TCR nucleotide sequences were compared against IMGT/GENE-DB human TR gene sequences so that V and J genes could be assigned. Using the TCRdist pipeline, a later analysis assigned CDR3 sequences along with most-parsimonious VDJ recombination scenarios. A later analysis defined each TCR beta chain by its CDR3 amino acid sequence plus V-gene family, and excluded reads lacking a unique V-gene family. A later analysis removed 592 highly shared, low-generation-probability nucleotide sequences to deal with suspected cross-contamination and a sequencing artifact. In a later analysis, a clonal expansion index for each public chain was calculated from normalized within-repertoire ranks of inferred template counts. Generation probabilities in a later analysis came from a VDJ recombination model fitted to out-of-frame rearrangements, and those results were checked against IGoR. A later analysis scored TCR-TCR, TCR-HLA and TCR-CMV co-occurrence with hypergeometric tests, applying a repertoire-size bias correction to TCR pairs. To estimate false discovery rates, a later analysis permuted the HLA or CMV assignments 20 times. In a later analysis, co-occurring TCRs were grouped using DBSCAN, and TCRdist sequence similarity was added for clustering within HLA-allele-positive subsets. Repertoires with fewer than 30,000 or more than 120,000 public chains were left out of co-occurrence clustering, as were five repertoires with anomalous nucleotide sharing. This is the immuneACCESS table as TCRdb keeps it, with only in-frame sequences that have V and J called. A part of the clones is gone; compared with another copy, unresolved V genes explain less than half, and the rest is unexplained. V and J calls and clone size are as listed in that table; D and trimming were resolved from the DNA. Recorded for this sample are 80,000 to 95,000 clones; about 85% of them occurred a single time. The top ten clones comprise roughly 14% of the sample.

The CDR3 contains 13 residues, cysteine and phenylalanine counted. Only the CDR3 DNA is retained, 39 bases long and in frame from the first base. The trim is 5 bases for V and 14 bases for J, with a gap of 19 bases between the germline ends. CDR1 is given as SGHAT and CDR2 as FQNNGV, both from the germline V gene. The sequenced material came from PBMCs. This clonotype was obtained from a woman between 35 and 50 years old in good health and CMV-seropositive. Recombination joined TRBV11-2 with TRBJ2-1, with TRBD2 tentatively as D gene (5 bases match). The sequence in DNA is TGTGCCAGCAGCCCAAGCGGTCGCTTCGGGAAGTTCTTC. This is translated as CASSPSGRFGKFF.